A single sample gave rise to the 11 T cell receptor beta chains below, sequenced in a study of T cell responses to AZD1222 COVID-19 vaccine (dated by TCRdb to the early 2020s). The time point label of this sample denotes: baseline before first vaccination. Receptor amplification or capture employed the immunoSEQ multiplex PCR assay. The table comes from immuneACCESS by way of TCRdb, which keeps in-frame sequences with V and J called. Part of the clones is missing from these tables; in studies checked, under half for an unresolved V gene and the rest for unknown reasons. This sample holds around 77,000 clones; roughly 89% were observed only once. The ten largest account for roughly 2.4% of the sample. Material: peripheral blood, obtained on day 0 of AZD1222 vaccination. These receptors all come from an adult in good health.

The chain links TRBV9 to TRBJ2-2; D gene ambiguous. Trimming took 3 bases from V and 6 from J, leaving 6 bases between them. The CDR3 has 12 amino acids. Looked up from germline, CDR1 is SGDLS and CDR2 is YYNGEE. The CDR3 DNA reads TGTGCCAGCAGCGGATTTCCCGGGGAGCTGTTTTTT. This sequence encodes CASSGFPGELFF.

V gene TRBV3-1 (or the pseudogene TRBV3-2) combines with J gene TRBJ2-3; 11 bases are a match to TRBD2. The germline V gene encodes CDR1 LGHDT and CDR2 YNNKEL (reference sequence). Unmatched junction bases numbered 2, after V lost 3 bases and J lost 6 bases. This CDR3 region has 14 residues. CDR3 sequence: CASSQRTSGDTQYF. CDR3 sequence (DNA): TGTGCCAGCAGCCAGAGGACTAGCGGGGATACGCAGTATTTT.

This rearrangement joins TRBV4-1 to TRBJ1-3; D might be TRBD1 (5 bases). The CDR3 is made up of 17 amino acids. Trimming left V 4 bases short and J 0 bases short, with 16 bases between. Germline CDR1 MGHRA, CDR2 YSYEKL. CDR3 nucleotide sequence: TGCGCCAGCAGCCCCCGCGTCTCGGGGCACTCTGGAAACACCATATATTTT. Translating gives CASSPRVSGHSGNTIYF.

This clone turned up a few times. This sequence joins TRBV29-1 and TRBJ1-2; 8 bases fit TRBD1. This CDR3 spans 12 amino acids. Germline V gene sequence: CDR1 SQVTM, CDR2 ANQGSEA. V lost 7 bases and J lost 3; bases outside the gene matches: 4. CDR3 amino acids: CSAMDRDYGYTF. The CDR3 coding sequence is TGCAGCGCTATGGACAGGGACTATGGCTACACCTTC.

The V call is TRBV18, the J call TRBJ2-1, with TRBD1 matching over 8 bases. The junction had 6 bases not matched to a gene; V was cut back by 2 bases and J by 9 bases. Germline V CDR1 and CDR2: KGHSH, LQKENI. The length of the CDR3 is 14 residues. The CDR3 coding sequence is TGTGCCAGCTCACCAGGGACAGGACGTGGTGAGCAGTTCTTC. Its translation: CASSPGTGRGEQFF.

The chain couples TRBV28 to TRBJ1-5, with D perhaps TRBD1 (5 bases). CDR3 size: 18 residues. Trimming left V 1 base short and J 0 bases short, with 16 bases between. CDR1 is MDHEN, CDR2 SYDVKM, per germline. The CDR3 region has the DNA TGTGCCAGCAGTTTATTCGAACGACAGTCTTATAGCAATCAGCCCCAGCATTTT. The encoded protein is CASSLFERQSYSNQPQHF. The variable domain in full, completed from reference TRBV28 and TRBJ1-5, reads DVKVTQSSRYLVKRTGEKVFLECVQDMDHENMFWYRQDPGLGLRLIYFSYDVKMKEKGDIPEGYSVSREKKERFSLILESASTNQTSMYLCASSLFERQSYSNQPQHFGDGTRLSIL.

The chain carries TRBV9 and TRBJ2-2, with D possibly matching TRBD2 (7 bases). V lost 0 bases, J lost 5 bases, and 11 bases lay in between. Germline loops: CDR1 SGDLS, CDR2 YYNGEE. The CDR3 has 15 amino acids. CDR3 residues: CASSVAGEGTGELFF. CDR3 sequence (DNA): TGTGCCAGCAGCGTAGCAGGGGAGGGAACCGGGGAGCTGTTTTTT.

This chain links TRBV2 with TRBJ1-6; no clear D. This CDR3 has 16 residues. Germline assignment: CDR1 SNHLY and CDR2 FYNNEI. Trimming left V 4 bases short and J 0 bases short, with 10 bases between. The CDR3: CASSGPGSSYNSPLHF. In DNA, the CDR3 is TGTGCCAGCAGTGGACCCGGCAGCTCCTATAATTCACCCCTCCACTTT.

The V call is TRBV7-2, the J call TRBJ2-5; D is unresolved. The CDR3 runs to 14 residues. The V end lost 5 bases, the J end lost 1 base, and 11 bases lay between the germline ends. Germline loops: CDR1 SGHTA, CDR2 FQGNSA. CDR3 residues: CASSARASQETQYF. The CDR3 nucleotides are TGTGCCAGCAGCGCCCGAGCTTCCCAAGAGACCCAGTACTTC.

This chain joins TRBV27 and TRBJ2-5; TRBD2 agrees at 13 bases. This CDR3 contains 19 residues. The junction had 15 bases not matched to a gene; V was cut back by 5 bases and J by 3 bases. Germline-derived CDR1 and CDR2 are MNHEY and SMNVEV (reference sequence). CDR3 loop: CASSPLAGGRMGSKETQYF. The CDR3 DNA reads as TGTGCCAGCAGTCCACTAGCGGGGGGGCGGATGGGTTCAAAAGAGACCCAGTACTTC.

The chain carries TRBV7-9 and TRBJ1-4; D unresolved. This CDR3 has 14 residues. V was trimmed by 2 bases and J by 8 bases, leaving 12 bases between them. Germline V CDR1 and CDR2: SEHNR, FQNEAQ (reference sequence). CDR3 amino acids: CASSLSENTEKLFF. DNA of the CDR3: TGTGCCAGCAGCTTATCCGAAAATACGGAAAAACTGTTTTTT.